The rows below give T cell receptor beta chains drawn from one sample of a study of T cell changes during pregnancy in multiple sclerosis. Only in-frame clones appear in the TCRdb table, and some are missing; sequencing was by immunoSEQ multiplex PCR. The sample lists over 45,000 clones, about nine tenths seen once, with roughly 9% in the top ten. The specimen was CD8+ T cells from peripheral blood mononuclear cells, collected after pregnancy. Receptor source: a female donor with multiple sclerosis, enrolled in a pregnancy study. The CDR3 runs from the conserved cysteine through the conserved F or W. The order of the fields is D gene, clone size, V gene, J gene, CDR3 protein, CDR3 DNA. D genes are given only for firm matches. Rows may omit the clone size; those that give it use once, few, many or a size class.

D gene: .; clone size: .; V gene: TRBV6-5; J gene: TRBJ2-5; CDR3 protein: CASSYSPGQTQYF; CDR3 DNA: TGTGCCAGCAGTTACTCGCCAGGCCAGACCCAGTACTTC
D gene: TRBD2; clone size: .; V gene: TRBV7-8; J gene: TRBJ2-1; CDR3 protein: CASSASGGAKNEQFF; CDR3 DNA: TGTGCCAGCAGCGCTAGCGGGGGGGCTAAAAATGAGCAGTTCTTC
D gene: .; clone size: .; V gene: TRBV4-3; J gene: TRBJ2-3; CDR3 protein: CASSPGDTQYF; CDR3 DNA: TGCGCCAGCAGTCCAGGTGATACGCAGTATTTT
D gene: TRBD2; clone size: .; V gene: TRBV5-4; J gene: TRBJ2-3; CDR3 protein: CASSLVVAGEDTQYF; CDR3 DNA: TGTGCCAGCAGCTTGGTAGTAGCGGGAGAGGATACGCAGTATTTT
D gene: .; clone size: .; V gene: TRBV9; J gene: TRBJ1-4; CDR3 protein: CASSVDTGWKEKLFF; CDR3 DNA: TGTGCCAGCAGCGTAGACACAGGGTGGAAGGAAAAACTGTTTTTT
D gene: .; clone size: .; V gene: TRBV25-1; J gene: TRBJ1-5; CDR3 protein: CASSEEGAYQPQHF; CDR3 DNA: TGTGCCAGCAGTGAGGAAGGGGCTTATCAGCCCCAGCATTTT
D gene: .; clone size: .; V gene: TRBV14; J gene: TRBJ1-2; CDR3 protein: CASSQGGANYGYTF; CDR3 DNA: TGTGCCAGCAGCCAAGGGGGAGCTAACTATGGCTACACCTTC
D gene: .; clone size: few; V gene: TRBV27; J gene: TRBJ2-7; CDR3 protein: CASSFIDSTYEQYF; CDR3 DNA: TGTGCCAGCAGTTTTATTGACAGTACCTACGAGCAGTACTTC
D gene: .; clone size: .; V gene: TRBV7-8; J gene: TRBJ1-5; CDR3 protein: CASSLAGDSNQPQHF; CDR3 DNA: TGTGCCAGCAGCTTAGCAGGGGATAGCAATCAGCCCCAGCATTTT
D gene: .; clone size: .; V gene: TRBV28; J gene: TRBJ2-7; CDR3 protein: CASSLGSPEQYF; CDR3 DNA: TGTGCCAGCAGTTTAGGCTCACCCGAGCAGTACTTC
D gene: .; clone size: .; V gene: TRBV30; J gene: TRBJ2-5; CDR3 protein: CAWSLTSETQYF; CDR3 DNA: TGTGCCTGGAGCCTTACTAGTGAGACCCAGTACTTC
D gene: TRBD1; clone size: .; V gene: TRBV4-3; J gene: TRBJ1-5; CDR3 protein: CASSRYEGADQPQHF; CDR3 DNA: TGCGCCAGCAGCCGATACGAGGGGGCGGATCAGCCCCAGCATTTT
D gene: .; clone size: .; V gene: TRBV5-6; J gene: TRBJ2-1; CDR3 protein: CASSLGGTRHNEQFF; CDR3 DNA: TGTGCCAGCAGCTTGGGTGGGACACGGCACAATGAGCAGTTCTTC
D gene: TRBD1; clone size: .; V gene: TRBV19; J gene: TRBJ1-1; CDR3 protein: CASTVTGGLFTEAFF; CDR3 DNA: TGTGCCAGTACCGTGACAGGGGGGCTTTTCACTGAAGCTTTCTTT
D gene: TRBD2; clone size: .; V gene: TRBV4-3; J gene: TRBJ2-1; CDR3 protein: CASSQGLADTYNEQFF; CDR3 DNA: TGCGCCAGCAGCCAGGGACTAGCGGACACCTACAATGAGCAGTTCTTC
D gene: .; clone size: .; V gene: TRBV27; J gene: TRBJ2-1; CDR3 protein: CASSLGSSYNEQFF; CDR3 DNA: TGTGCCAGCAGTTTGGGGAGCTCCTACAATGAGCAGTTCTTC
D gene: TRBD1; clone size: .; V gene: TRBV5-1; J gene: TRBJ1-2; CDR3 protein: CASSSNRGHGVYTF; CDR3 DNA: TGCGCCAGCAGTTCCAACAGGGGGCATGGGGTCTACACCTTC
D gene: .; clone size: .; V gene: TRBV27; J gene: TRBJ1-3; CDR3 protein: CASSLYQGWNTIYF; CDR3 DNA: TGTGCCAGCAGTTTATACCAGGGATGGAACACCATATATTTT
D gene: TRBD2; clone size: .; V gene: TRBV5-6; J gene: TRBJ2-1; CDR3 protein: CASSRTSFNEQFF; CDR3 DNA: TGTGCCAGCAGCCGGACTAGTTTCAATGAGCAGTTCTTC
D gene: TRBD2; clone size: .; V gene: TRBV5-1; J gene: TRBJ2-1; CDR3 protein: CASSSPSGEGDGPYNEQFF; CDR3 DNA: TGCGCCAGCAGCTCTCCTAGCGGGGAGGGGGACGGACCCTACAATGAGCAGTTCTTC
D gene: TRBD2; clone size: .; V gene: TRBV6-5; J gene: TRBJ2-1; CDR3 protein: CASSYSKGLGYNEQFF; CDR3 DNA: TGTGCCAGCAGTTACTCGAAGGGACTAGGATACAATGAGCAGTTCTTC
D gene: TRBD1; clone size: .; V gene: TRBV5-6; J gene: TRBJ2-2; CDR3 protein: CASSLVGRGPTGELFF; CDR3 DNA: TGTGCCAGCAGCCTGGTCGGCAGGGGGCCCACCGGGGAGCTGTTTTTT
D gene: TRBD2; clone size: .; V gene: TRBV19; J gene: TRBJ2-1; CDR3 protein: CASEGSGVSYNEQFF; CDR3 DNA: TGTGCCAGCGAAGGGAGCGGGGTCTCCTACAATGAGCAGTTCTTC
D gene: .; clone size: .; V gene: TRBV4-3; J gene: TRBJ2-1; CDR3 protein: CASSRFPMTENSYNEQFF; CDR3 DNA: TGCGCCAGCAGCCGATTTCCCATGACAGAAAACTCCTACAATGAGCAGTTCTTC
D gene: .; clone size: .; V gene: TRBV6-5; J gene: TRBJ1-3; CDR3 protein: CASSYLSSSGNTIYF; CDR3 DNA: TGTGCCAGCAGTTACTTGTCCAGCTCTGGAAACACCATATATTTT
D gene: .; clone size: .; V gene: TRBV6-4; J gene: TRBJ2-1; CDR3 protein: CASSVASYNEQFF; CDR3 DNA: TGTGCCAGCAGTGTAGCGTCCTACAATGAGCAGTTCTTC
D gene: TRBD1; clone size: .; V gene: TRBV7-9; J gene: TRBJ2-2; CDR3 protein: CASSSISGTGAVGELFF; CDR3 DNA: TGTGCCAGCAGCTCCATCTCGGGGACAGGGGCCGTCGGGGAGCTGTTTTTT
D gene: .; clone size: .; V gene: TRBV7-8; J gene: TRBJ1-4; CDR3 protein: CASSSRQVQSNEKLFF; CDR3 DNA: TGTGCCAGCAGCTCCAGACAGGTTCAATCTAATGAAAAACTGTTTTTT
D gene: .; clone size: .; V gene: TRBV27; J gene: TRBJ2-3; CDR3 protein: CASSLIGGYTDTQYF; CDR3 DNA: TGTGCCAGCAGTTTAATTGGCGGATACACAGATACGCAGTATTTT
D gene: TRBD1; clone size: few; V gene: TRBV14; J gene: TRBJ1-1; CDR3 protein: CASSQRQGVNTEAFF; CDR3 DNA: TGTGCCAGCAGCCAGAGACAGGGGGTAAACACTGAAGCTTTCTTT
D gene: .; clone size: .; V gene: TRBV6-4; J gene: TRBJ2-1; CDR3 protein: CASSPSEHNEQFF; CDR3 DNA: TGTGCCAGCAGCCCTAGCGAACACAATGAGCAGTTCTTC
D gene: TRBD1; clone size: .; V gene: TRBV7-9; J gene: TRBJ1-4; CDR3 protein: CASSLQQGGSGEKLFF; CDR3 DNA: TGTGCCAGCAGCCTCCAACAGGGGGGTAGTGGTGAAAAACTGTTTTTT
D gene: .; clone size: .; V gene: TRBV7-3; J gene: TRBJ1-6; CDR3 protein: CASSLQGSYNSPLHF; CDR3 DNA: TGTGCCAGCAGCTTACAGGGCTCCTATAATTCACCCCTCCACTTT
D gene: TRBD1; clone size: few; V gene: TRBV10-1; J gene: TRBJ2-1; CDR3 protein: CASSESTGQVTYNEQFF; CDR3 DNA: TGCGCCAGCAGTGAGTCGACGGGACAGGTAACCTACAATGAGCAGTTCTTC
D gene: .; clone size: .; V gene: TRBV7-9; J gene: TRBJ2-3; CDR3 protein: CASSLVQGGDTQYF; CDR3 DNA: TGTGCCAGCAGCTTAGTCCAGGGAGGCGATACGCAGTATTTT
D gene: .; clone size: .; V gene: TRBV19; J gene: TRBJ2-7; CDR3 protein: CASSILAGFSYEQYF; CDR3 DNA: TGTGCCAGTAGTATTTTGGCGGGGTTCTCCTACGAGCAGTACTTC
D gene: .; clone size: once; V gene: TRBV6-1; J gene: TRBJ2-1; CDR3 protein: CASSEEPGNEQFF; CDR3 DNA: TGTGCCAGCAGTGAAGAACCAGGGAATGAGCAGTTCTTC
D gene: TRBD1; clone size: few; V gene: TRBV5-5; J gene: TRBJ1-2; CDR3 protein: CASSLGRTGRNGYTF; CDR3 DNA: TGTGCCAGCAGCTTGGGGAGGACAGGGAGAAATGGCTACACCTTC
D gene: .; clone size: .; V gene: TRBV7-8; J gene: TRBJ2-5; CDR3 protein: CASSLSGSPETQYF; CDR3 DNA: TGTGCCAGCAGCTTAAGCGGTTCCCCAGAGACCCAGTACTTC
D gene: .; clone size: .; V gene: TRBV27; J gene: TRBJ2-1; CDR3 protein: CASSDPVGRGEQFF; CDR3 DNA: TGTGCCAGCAGTGACCCCGTGGGCCGAGGGGAGCAGTTCTTC
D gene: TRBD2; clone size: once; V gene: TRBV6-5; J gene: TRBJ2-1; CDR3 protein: CASSWGGVNEQFF; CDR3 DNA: TGTGCCAGCAGTTGGGGAGGGGTCAATGAGCAGTTCTTC
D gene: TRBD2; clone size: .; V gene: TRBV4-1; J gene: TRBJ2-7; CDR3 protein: CASSQEREGFYEQYF; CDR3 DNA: TGCGCCAGCAGCCAAGAGCGGGAGGGGTTTTACGAGCAGTACTTC
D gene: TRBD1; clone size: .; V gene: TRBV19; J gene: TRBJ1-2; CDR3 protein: CASSIRTGGYGYTF; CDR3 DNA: TGTGCCAGTAGTATCCGGACAGGGGGCTATGGCTACACCTTC
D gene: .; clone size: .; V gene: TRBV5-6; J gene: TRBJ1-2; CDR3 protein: CASSLGGGHYGYTF; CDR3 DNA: TGTGCCAGCAGCTTGGGAGGGGGTCACTATGGCTACACCTTC
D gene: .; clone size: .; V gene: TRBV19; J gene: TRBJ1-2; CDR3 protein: CASSIRQRNYGYTF; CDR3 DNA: TGTGCCAGTAGTATACGACAGAGAAACTATGGCTACACCTTC